A single sample is the source of the 17 T cell receptor beta chains below, sequenced in a study of regulatory T cells in long-lasting Graves disease. Libraries of TCR beta came from iRepertoire HTBI primers plus Arm-PCR of CDR3 regions. TCRdb analysed the multiplex PCR reads with MiXCR anew, one entry per CDR3 protein. This table holds under 400,000 distinct CDR3 sequences, over 15% found once. Time point meaning: newly diagnosed GD, antithyroid drugs for less than 3 months. PBMCs provided the RNA from which the TCR library was made. The same sample was also used in a study of T cells in Graves' hyperthyroidism and ophthalmopathy.

Source: peripheral blood mononuclear cells (PBMCs), taken at new diagnosis, from a patient treated with antithyroid drugs. The receptors shown here come from a middle-aged man with Graves disease.

Many counts were recorded for this clonotype. As DNA, the CDR3 is TGTGCCAGCAGTCAACGGGCCCTTGGGACCCAGTACTTC. Its protein is CASSQRALGTQYF. The chain employs TRBV28 and TRBJ2-5; D unresolved. The CDR3 sequence is 13 residues long. V was trimmed by 5 bases and J by 7 bases, leaving 14 bases between them. Germline V gives CDR1 MDHEN, CDR2 SYDVKM.

This clonotype has a handful of counts. The rearrangement joins TRBV7-8 to TRBJ2-3, with D tentatively TRBD1 (5 bases). Trimming stripped 1 base from V and 2 bases from J, with 7 bases between. Germline CDR1 SGHVS, CDR2 FQNEAQ. The CDR3 runs 14 residues. This CDR3 is CASSLEGITDTQYF. For the CDR3, the DNA is TGTGCCAGCAGCTTAGAGGGGATCACAGATACGCAGTATTTT.

The gene calls are TRBV6-5 and TRBJ2-7; D possibly corresponds to TRBD1 (6 bases). Germline V gene sequence: CDR1 MNHEY, CDR2 SVGAGI. V was cut by 1 base and J by 5 bases, with 21 bases left in between. CDR3 length: 17 amino acids. The CDR3 reads CASSYYHNGQPSDEQYF. For the CDR3, the DNA is TGTGCCAGCAGTTACTACCATAATGGACAGCCCTCGGACGAGCAGTACTTC.

This clonotype was counted between two and nine times. The rearrangement joins TRBV4-1 to TRBJ2-7, with 8 bases that match TRBD1. The CDR3 runs to 16 residues. V gave up 2 bases and J gave up 0 bases; unmatched junction bases: 6. Germline V lookup: CDR1 MGHRA, CDR2 YSYEKL. The CDR3 spells CASSQSRTGSSYEQYF. For the CDR3, the DNA is TGCGCCAGCAGCCAAAGCCGGACAGGGAGCTCCTACGAGCAGTACTTC.

Concerning this clonotype: A far larger clone differs by one base, so this is likely a read error. The gene calls are TRBV6-1 and TRBJ1-6, with 8 bases identical to TRBD1. Germline V gene data show CDR1 as MNHNS and CDR2 as SASEGT. The CDR3 consists of 14 residues. The V segment lost 6 bases and the J segment 5 bases; nucleotides outside the gene matches: 3. CDR3 region: CASSWTGNNSPLHF. Here the CDR3 DNA reads TGTGCCAGCAGCTGGACAGGGAATAATTCACCCCTCCACTTT.

This clonotype was detected a few times. The V and J genes are TRBV7-2 and TRBJ2-4; possibly TRBD1 for D (5 bases). Germline CDR1 SGHTA, CDR2 FQGNSA. Trimming stripped 2 bases from V and 8 bases from J, with 13 bases between. The CDR3 spans 14 residues. CDR3 in amino acids: CASSLNGREYIQYF. DNA of the CDR3: TGTGCCAGCAGCTTAAACGGCAGGGAATACATTCAGTACTTC.

This clonotype was found a few times. The chain carries TRBV9 and TRBJ1-6, with D maybe TRBD1 (6 bases). The CDR3 covers 15 residues. V was shortened by 4 bases and J by 10 bases, with 18 bases between the two germline ends. Germline CDR1 is SGDLS and CDR2 is YYNGEE. The CDR3 region has the DNA TGTGCCAGCAGCACAACAGGGCTCGGGGGCTCACCCCTCCACTTT. This sequence encodes CASSTTGLGGSPLHF. Looking up the rest from reference TRBV9 and TRBJ1-6 gives the full variable domain: DSGVTQTPKHLITATGQRVTLRCSPRSGDLSVYWYQQSLDQGLQFLIQYYNGEERAKGNILERFSAQQFPDLHSELNLSSLELGDSALYFCASSTTGLGGSPLHFGNGTRLTVT.

This clonotype has ten or more counts. The rearrangement links TRBV6-1 to TRBJ1-5; unclear D gene. The CDR3 has 13 residues. Trimming left V 6 bases short and J 5 bases short, with 11 bases between. From germline, CDR1 is MNHNS and CDR2 SASEGT. The CDR3 coding sequence is TGTGCCAGCAGGGTCGACATCTATCAGCCCCAGCATTTT. Amino acid sequence: CASRVDIYQPQHF.

This clonotype has a count of ten or more. The chain uses TRBV27 and TRBJ2-2, with TRBD1 as a possible D gene (6 bases). CDR1 and CDR2 (germline): MNHEY, SMNVEV (reference sequence). The V gene lost 4 bases and the J gene lost 2 bases, with 17 bases spanning the gap. This CDR3 contains 17 residues. CDR3 bases: TGTGCCAGCAGTTCCCCACCCGGACAGTCTAACACCGGGGAGCTGTTTTTT. It codes for CASSSPPGQSNTGELFF.

The rearrangement links TRBV29-1 to TRBJ2-2, with TRBD1 as a possible D gene (6 bases). The CDR3 is made up of 15 amino acids. The germline gives CDR1 SQVTM, CDR2 ANQGSEA. Deletions cut 8 bases from V and 0 bases from J, with 16 bases between. The CDR3 is CSPWGRFANTGELFF. CDR3 DNA sequence: TGCAGCCCGTGGGGGCGATTCGCGAACACCGGGGAGCTGTTTTTT.

This clonotype has a count of ten or more. The chain joins TRBV6-1 to TRBJ1-1, with D unresolved. Trimming left V 7 bases short and J 5 bases short, with 11 bases between. The CDR3 covers 12 residues. Germline values: CDR1 MNHNS, CDR2 SASEGT. Here the CDR3 DNA reads TGTGCCAGCACCCACCGCACGACTGAAGCTTTCTTT. It translates to CASTHRTTEAFF.

This clonotype has ten or more counts. The chain is built from TRBV28 and TRBJ1-5; D might be TRBD1 (6 bases). Germline lookup yields CDR1 MDHEN and CDR2 SYDVKM. CDR3 length: 16 residues. V was cut by 5 bases and J by 5 bases, with 19 bases left in between. The chain's CDR3 is CASSHRPGVGDQPQHF. DNA of the CDR3: TGTGCCAGCAGTCATCGTCCAGGGGTTGGGGATCAGCCCCAGCATTTT.

V usage is TRBV20-1 and J usage is TRBJ2-5; 8 bases fit TRBD2. CDR1 is DFQATT and CDR2 is SNEGSKA in the germline V gene (reference sequence). J lost 7 bases, V lost 5 bases, and 12 bases had no gene match. The CDR3 consists of 14 residues. The CDR3 is CSAQAGAEEGTQYF. Written as DNA, the CDR3 is TGCAGTGCTCAAGCGGGGGCCGAAGAGGGGACCCAGTACTTC.

This clonotype has just a few counts. A much larger clonotype is one base distant, so this may be a read error. V usage is TRBV3-1 and J usage is TRBJ2-3, with TRBD2 matching over 8 bases. After removal of 4 bases from V and 5 bases from J, the junction contained 11 bases not matched to a gene. Germline lookup yields CDR1 LGHDT and CDR2 YNNKEL (reference sequence). The CDR3 runs to 16 residues. CDR3: CASSLMRGALGDTQYF. The CDR3 DNA follows: TGTGCCAGCAGCCTGATGCGGGGGGCGCTTGGAGATACGCAGTATTTT.

This clonotype was seen just once. The chain joins TRBV28 to TRBJ1-1; D not certain. With 9 bases removed from V and 5 bases from J, the gap between germline ends came to 19 bases. This CDR3 is built from 14 residues. The germline CDR1 and CDR2 sequences are MDHEN and SYDVKM. CDR3 sequence (DNA): TGTGCCAGTCTTCCCCCCCTAGGTGAGACTGAAGCTTTCTTT. Its translation is CASLPPLGETEAFF. Drawing the rest from reference TRBV28 and TRBJ1-1, the complete variable domain is DVKVTQSSRYLVKRTGEKVFLECVQDMDHENMFWYRQDPGLGLRLIYFSYDVKMKEKGDIPEGYSVSREKKERFSLILESASTNQTSMYLCASLPPLGETEAFFGQGTRLTVV.

The chain joins TRBV7-3 to TRBJ2-5; D remains unclear. Germline V CDR1 and CDR2: SGHTA, FQGTGA. V was shortened by 2 bases and J by 3 bases, with 4 bases between the two germline ends. The CDR3 has 12 residues. CDR3 sequence: CASSLDEETQYF. The CDR3 coding sequence is TGTGCCAGCAGCTTAGATGAAGAGACCCAGTACTTC.

With respect to this clonotype: This may come from a read error, since a much larger clone is one base off. The chain couples TRBV7-3 to TRBJ1-1; the D gene is possibly TRBD1 (5 bases). V was clipped by 7 bases and J by 2 bases, with 11 bases between them. CDR3 size: 13 residues. CDR1 and CDR2 (germline): SGHTA, FQGTGA. CDR3 in amino acids: CASNLRDNTEAFF. The CDR3 DNA reads TGTGCCAGCAACCTCAGGGACAACACTGAAGCTTTCTTT.